Each of the 22 T cell receptor beta chains below was sequenced from the same sample in a study of shared clonotypes between healthy human individuals. Produced via immunoSEQ multiplex PCR; TCRdb's table is partial and in-frame only. The table lists more than 2,000,000 clones, 93% of them singletons. The specimen sequenced was naive CD4+ T cells from PBMCs. Subset given: CD45RA+ positively selected. Receptor source: a man aged 18-30 years in good health. Some clones in this sample may be carry-over from other donors' samples.

This chain joins TRBV2 and TRBJ1-3, with 8 bases fitting TRBD1. Germline lookup yields CDR1 SNHLY and CDR2 FYNNEI. V shed 9 bases and J 2 bases; nucleotides not matched to a gene: 3. The CDR3 length is 13 residues. Here the CDR3 DNA reads TGTGCCAGTAAGGACAGGGCTGGAAACACCATATATTTT. It yields the protein CASKDRAGNTIYF.

The chain employs TRBV19 and TRBJ1-4; D is perhaps TRBD1 (5 bases). The V end was cut by 0 bases, the J end by 4 bases, with 18 bases between. The germline gives CDR1 LNHDA, CDR2 SQIVND (reference sequence). The CDR3 contains 18 residues. In nucleotides, the CDR3 is TGTGCCAGTAGTATAGATCGAACCGGGACGGGATATAATGAAAAACTGTTTTTT. This sequence encodes CASSIDRTGTGYNEKLFF. Full variable domain (missing parts from reference TRBV19 and TRBJ1-4): DGGITQSPKYLFRKEGQNVTLSCEQNLNHDAMYWYRQDPGQGLRLIYYSQIVNDFQKGDIAEGYSVSREKKESFPLTVTSAQKNPTAFYLCASSIDRTGTGYNEKLFFGSGTQLSVL.

The chain recombines TRBV27 with TRBJ2-3, with 7 positions matching TRBD2. V trimming: 5 bases; J trimming: 5 bases; junction bases outside the gene matches: 4. CDR3 length: 13 amino acids. Germline V CDR1 and CDR2: MNHEY, SMNVEV (reference sequence). Here the CDR3 DNA reads TGTGCCAGCAGTAGACTAGCTGGAGATACGCAGTATTTT. As protein: CASSRLAGDTQYF.

This chain connects TRBV7-9 to TRBJ2-7, with unresolved D. Germline V gene lookup returns CDR1 SEHNR and CDR2 FQNEAQ (reference sequence). V lost 5 bases and J 2 bases, leaving 10 bases between the germline ends. The CDR3 is 13 residues long. CDR3 region: CASSQDGTYEQYF. The CDR3 bases are TGTGCCAGCAGCCAGGACGGAACCTACGAGCAGTACTTC.

V and J are TRBV5-4 and TRBJ2-7; D is possibly TRBD1 or TRBD2 (5 bases each). V lost 4 bases, J lost 2 bases, and 16 bases lay in between. This CDR3 has 15 amino acids. The germline V gene has CDR1 SGHNT and CDR2 YYREEE (reference sequence). CDR3 residues: CASSPSPRATYEQYF. CDR3 sequence (DNA): TGTGCCAGCAGCCCTAGCCCCAGGGCGACCTACGAGCAGTACTTC.

The CDR3 nucleotides are TGTGCCAGCAGTCGTCCTCTGAGTAGCGGGACTAGCACAGATACGCAGTATTTT. Its translation is CASSRPLSSGTSTDTQYF. The chain links TRBV28 to TRBJ2-3; 8 bases fit TRBD2. This CDR3 is 18 amino acids long. Germline lookup yields CDR1 MDHEN and CDR2 SYDVKM. V was pared by 5 bases and J by 0 bases, with 13 bases of the junction left unmatched.

This clone appeared a few times. This sequence joins TRBV9 and TRBJ1-5; D is uncertain. V shed 4 bases and J shed 9 bases, with 14 bases lying between them. This CDR3 has 13 residues. Germline V gene lookup returns CDR1 SGDLS and CDR2 YYNGEE. The CDR3 DNA sequence: TGTGCCAGCAGCTCCCACCTAGCGGCGCCCCAGCATTTT. It encodes CASSSHLAAPQHF.

CDR3 bases: TGTGCCAGCAGCCACCGAGATCGCACAGATACGCAGTATTTT. Protein: CASSHRDRTDTQYF. This chain joins TRBV6-5 and TRBJ2-3; D not resolved. This CDR3 contains 14 residues. The germline V gene encodes CDR1 MNHEY and CDR2 SVGAGI. V was cut by 6 bases and J by 1 base, with 11 bases left in between.

A remark on this clone: Other nucleotide sequences in the sample specify the same CDR3. V gene TRBV5-1 combines with J gene TRBJ1-3; D not resolved. V dropped 2 bases and J dropped 1 base, with 4 bases sitting between them. The CDR3 runs 13 residues. Germline CDR1 is SGHRS and CDR2 is YFSETQ. As DNA, the CDR3 is TGCGCCAGCAGCTTCGGATCTGGAAACACCATATATTTT. This gives the protein CASSFGSGNTIYF.

As regards this clone: Other nucleotide sequences in the sample specify the same CDR3. The CDR3 is CASSRDRGSYEQYF. DNA of the CDR3: TGTGCCAGCAGTCGGGACAGGGGCTCCTACGAGCAGTACTTC. The chain has TRBV6-5 and TRBJ2-5; 10 bases map to TRBD1. The better agreement between TRBJ2-7 and the DNA end casts doubt on the J call. The CDR3 extends over 14 amino acids. Germline V lookup: CDR1 MNHEY, CDR2 SVGAGI.

This chain connects TRBV4-2 to TRBJ2-1; D might be TRBD1 (5 bases). Germline V gene lookup returns CDR1 LGHNA and CDR2 YNFKEQ. With 0 bases removed from V and 6 bases from J, the gap between germline ends came to 9 bases. This CDR3 is 14 amino acids long. Here the CDR3 reads CASSQEEQVNEQFF. The CDR3 nucleotides are TGTGCCAGCAGCCAAGAAGAACAGGTCAATGAGCAGTTCTTC.

The chain couples TRBV4-1 to TRBJ2-7; possibly TRBD1 for D (5 bases). The CDR3 spans 16 residues. With 0 bases removed from V and 4 bases from J, the gap between germline ends came to 16 bases. In germline, CDR1 is MGHRA, CDR2 YSYEKL. CDR3 nucleotide sequence: TGCGCCAGCAGCCAAGAAGGGGCCCTTTACTCGTACGAGCAGTACTTC. It yields the protein CASSQEGALYSYEQYF.

The chain couples TRBV27 to TRBJ2-3; no firm D call. The CDR3 has 13 residues. V lost 6 bases to trimming and J lost 5 bases, with 12 bases between them. Germline assignment: CDR1 MNHEY and CDR2 SMNVEV (reference sequence). DNA for the CDR3: TGTGCCAGCAGCCCGTGGGTAGAAGATACGCAGTATTTT. This gives the protein CASSPWVEDTQYF.

The chain couples TRBV5-1 to TRBJ1-3, with a possible D match to TRBD1 (5 bases). V dropped 4 bases and J dropped 3 bases, with 14 bases sitting between them. The germline CDR1 and CDR2 sequences are SGHRS and YFSETQ. The CDR3 extends over 15 amino acids. CDR3 sequence (DNA): TGCGCCAGCAGCCCCGGGGGTTCTTTTGGAAACACCATATATTTT. It translates to CASSPGGSFGNTIYF.

The chain couples TRBV10-3 to TRBJ2-2, with TRBD1 matching over 8 bases. V trimming: 3 bases; J trimming: 1 base; junction bases outside the gene matches: 7. CDR1 is ENHRY and CDR2 is SYGVKD in the germline V gene. This CDR3 is built from 17 residues. CDR3 loop: CAISEHRGTENTGELFF. DNA of the CDR3: TGTGCCATCAGTGAACACAGGGGGACCGAGAACACCGGGGAGCTGTTTTTT.

The genes are TRBV6-1 and TRBJ2-7, with D perhaps matching TRBD2 (6 bases). Trimming removed 4 bases from V and 2 bases from J, with 15 bases in between. The CDR3 contains 15 residues. Germline assignment: CDR1 MNHNS and CDR2 SASEGT. Written as DNA, the CDR3 is TGTGCCAGCAGTGGAGGGACTCGTACGCCCTACGAGCAGTACTTC. Its translation is CASSGGTRTPYEQYF.

Written as DNA, the CDR3 is TGTGCCAGCAGCCCGACAGGCAATCAGCCCCAGCATTTT. It yields the protein CASSPTGNQPQHF. J is TRBJ1-5 and V is TRBV14; tentatively, D is TRBD1 (5 bases). Trimming removed 4 bases from V and 2 bases from J, with 6 bases in between. This CDR3 region has 13 residues. Germline CDR1 reads SGHDN; CDR2 reads FVKESK.

This clone appeared a few times. The chain carries TRBV19 and TRBJ1-1; no definite D call. This CDR3 spans 14 amino acids. Germline CDR1 and CDR2: LNHDA and SQIVND (reference sequence). V was trimmed by 9 bases and J by 1 base, leaving 15 bases between them. The CDR3 DNA reads as TGTGCCAGCCGGTGGAGCAGAACGAACACTGAAGCTTTCTTT. Residues: CASRWSRTNTEAFF.

In DNA form, the CDR3 reads TGTGCCAGCAGCTCAGGGGCCGGGGTAGAGACCCAGTACTTC. It is translated as CASSSGAGVETQYF. The rearrangement links TRBV11-3 to TRBJ2-5, with D tentatively TRBD1 (6 bases). Germline-derived CDR1 and CDR2 are SGHNT and YENEEA. The CDR3 contains 14 residues. V dropped 4 bases and J dropped 4 bases, with 13 bases sitting between them. Combining the CDR3 with reference TRBV11-3 and TRBJ2-5 gives the whole variable domain EAGVVQSPRYKIIEKKQPVAFWCNPISGHNTLYWYLQNLGQGPELLIRYENEEAVDDSQLPKDRFSAERLKGVDSTLKIQPAELGDSAVYLCASSSGAGVETQYFGPGTRLLVL.

The genes are TRBV4-2 and TRBJ2-2; 11 positions agree with TRBD2. The CDR3 covers 18 residues. Germline values: CDR1 LGHNA, CDR2 YNFKEQ. With V trimmed by 0 bases and J by 7 bases, 10 bases remained unmatched. DNA for the CDR3: TGTGCCAGCAGCCAAGATTGGCTAGCGGGAGGTTTAGGCGGGGAGCTGTTTTTT. It translates to CASSQDWLAGGLGGELFF.

The chain combines TRBV6-6 with TRBJ2-5, with 7 bases lining up with TRBD2. Losses at the gene ends were 4 bases for V and 5 bases for J; bases not matched to a gene: 7. CDR1 MNHNY and CDR2 SVGAGI come from the germline V gene (reference sequence). The CDR3 contains 14 residues. DNA of the CDR3: TGTGCCAGCAGTTTAAGCGGGACCGGGGAGACCCAGTACTTC. As protein: CASSLSGTGETQYF.

V is TRBV28 and J is TRBJ2-7; D remains unclear. The V gene lost 2 bases and the J gene lost 1 base, with 6 bases spanning the gap. In germline, CDR1 is MDHEN, CDR2 SYDVKM. The CDR3 has 13 residues. The CDR3, as DNA: TGTGCCAGCAGTTTAAGAGTTTCCTACGAGCAGTACTTC. This codes for CASSLRVSYEQYF.